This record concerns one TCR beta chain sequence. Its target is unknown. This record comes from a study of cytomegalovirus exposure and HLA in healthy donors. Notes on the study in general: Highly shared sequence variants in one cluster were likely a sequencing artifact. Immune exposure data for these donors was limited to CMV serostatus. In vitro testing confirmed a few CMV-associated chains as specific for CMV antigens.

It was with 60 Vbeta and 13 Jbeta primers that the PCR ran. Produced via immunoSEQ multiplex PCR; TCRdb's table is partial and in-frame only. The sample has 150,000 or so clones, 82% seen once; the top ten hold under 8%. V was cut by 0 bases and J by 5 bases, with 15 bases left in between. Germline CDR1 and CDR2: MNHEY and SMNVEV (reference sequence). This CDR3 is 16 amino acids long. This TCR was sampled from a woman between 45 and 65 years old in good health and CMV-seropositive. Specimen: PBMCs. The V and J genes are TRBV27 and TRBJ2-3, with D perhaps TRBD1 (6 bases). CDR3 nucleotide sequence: TGTGCCAGCAGTTTATCGCAGGGGTCCGGAGGAGATACGCAGTATTTT. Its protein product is CASSLSQGSGGDTQYF.